The rows below give T cell receptor beta chains drawn from one sample of a study of blood T cells in healthy people across ages. TCRdb fed the 5' RACE reads into MiXCR, producing one record per CDR3 protein. This sample has about 640,000 distinct CDR3 sequences, with 45% to 65% found just once. The sequenced sample was blood. These TCRs come from a man aged 55 to 70 in good health. The CDR3 runs from the conserved cysteine through the conserved F or W. D genes are given only for firm matches. The listing skips clone size in some rows; elsewhere it reads once, few, many or a size class.

V: TRBV6-1; J: TRBJ2-2; D: TRBD2; size: .; CDR3: CASSDRLAGAITGELFF; DNA: TGTGCCAGCAGTGATCGGCTAGCGGGGGCGATAACCGGGGAGCTGTTTTTT
V: TRBV7-2; J: TRBJ2-7; D: TRBD2; size: few; CDR3: CASSPDGGGRSYEQYF; DNA: TGTGCCAGCAGCCCAGACGGGGGGGGACGCTCCTACGAGCAGTACTTC
V: TRBV7-2; J: TRBJ2-6; D: .; size: once; CDR3: CASSPGTEGANVLTF; DNA: TGTGCCAGCAGCCCCGGGACTGAGGGGGCCAACGTCCTGACTTTC
V: TRBV7-9; J: TRBJ2-7; D: TRBD2; size: .; CDR3: CASSLDGPSGSYEQYF; DNA: TGTGCCAGCAGCTTAGATGGACCTAGCGGAAGCTACGAGCAGTACTTC
V: TRBV29-1; J: TRBJ1-4; D: TRBD1; size: many; CDR3: CSGRQGGSEKLFF; DNA: TGCAGCGGGAGACAGGGCGGTAGTGAAAAACTGTTTTTT
V: TRBV7-9; J: TRBJ2-5; D: .; size: .; CDR3: CASSWSQETQYF; DNA: TGTGCCAGCAGCTGGAGCCAAGAGACCCAGTACTTC
V: TRBV7-2; J: TRBJ2-3; D: TRBD2; size: .; CDR3: CASSAAGSGGVDTQYF; DNA: TGTGCCAGCAGCGCCGCAGGGAGCGGGGGGGTGGATACGCAGTATTTT
V: TRBV20-1; J: TRBJ2-7; D: TRBD1; size: .; CDR3: CSATGGSYEQYF; DNA: TGCAGCGCCACAGGGGGCTCCTACGAGCAGTACTTC
V: TRBV29-1; J: TRBJ2-6; D: TRBD1; size: .; CDR3: CSVEGQGGAGANVLTF; DNA: TGCAGCGTTGAGGGACAGGGGGGCGCTGGGGCCAACGTCCTGACTTTC
V: TRBV29-1; J: TRBJ1-1; D: .; size: .; CDR3: CSVEEGGEGAFF; DNA: TGCAGCGTTGAAGAGGGAGGGGAAGGAGCTTTCTTT
V: TRBV7-2; J: TRBJ2-4; D: TRBD1; size: .; CDR3: CASRKQGDIKNIQYF; DNA: TGTGCCAGCAGGAAGCAGGGGGATATAAAAAACATTCAGTACTTC
V: TRBV4-1; J: TRBJ1-2; D: .; size: many; CDR3: CASSQGGGGYTF; DNA: TGCGCCAGCAGCCAAGGCGGGGGTGGCTACACCTTC
V: TRBV4-2; J: TRBJ1-1; D: .; size: .; CDR3: CASSQEVQVNTEAFF; DNA: TGTGCCAGCAGCCAAGAGGTCCAGGTGAACACTGAAGCTTTCTTT
V: TRBV20-1; J: TRBJ2-5; D: .; size: once; CDR3: CSARWTDQETQYF; DNA: TGTAGTGCCCGCTGGACAGACCAAGAGACCCAGTACTTC
V: TRBV29-1; J: TRBJ2-3; D: TRBD1; size: .; CDR3: CSVEGGTGNPDTQYF; DNA: TGCAGCGTTGAAGGTGGGACAGGGAATCCAGATACGCAGTATTTT
V: TRBV7-9; J: TRBJ2-7; D: .; size: .; CDR3: CASSPPGGFAYEQYF; DNA: TGTGCCAGCAGCCCCCCAGGGGGGTTTGCCTACGAGCAGTACTTC
V: TRBV24-1; J: TRBJ2-1; D: .; size: .; CDR3: CATSDLTRGRSEQFF; DNA: TGTGCCACCAGTGATTTGACCAGGGGCCGTAGTGAGCAGTTCTTC
V: TRBV28; J: TRBJ1-6; D: .; size: .; CDR3: CASTTGTPGVNSPLHF; DNA: TGTGCCAGCACCACCGGGACACCGGGCGTTAATTCACCCCTCCACTTT
V: TRBV20-1; J: TRBJ2-5; D: TRBD2; size: .; CDR3: CSASLPGLAGAETQYF; DNA: TGCAGTGCTAGCCTCCCAGGACTAGCCGGTGCGGAGACCCAGTACTTC
V: TRBV4-1; J: TRBJ2-7; D: .; size: once; CDR3: CASSQEQGGETRYF; DNA: TGCGCCAGCAGCCAAGAGCAGGGCGGGGAGACCCGGTACTTC
V: TRBV7-9; J: TRBJ2-6; D: .; size: .; CDR3: CASSAPLLSGANVLTF; DNA: TGTGCCAGCAGCGCACCACTCCTCTCTGGGGCCAACGTCCTGACTTTC
V: TRBV5-1; J: TRBJ1-2; D: TRBD1; size: once; CDR3: CASSRGTDDGYTF; DNA: TGCGCCAGCAGCAGGGGGACAGACGATGGCTACACCTTC
V: TRBV18; J: TRBJ2-7; D: TRBD2; size: .; CDR3: CASSPGLLGQYF; DNA: TGTGCCAGCTCACCGGGACTATTAGGGCAGTACTTC
V: TRBV29-1; J: TRBJ1-1; D: .; size: .; CDR3: CSVEEVRGAFF; DNA: TGCAGCGTTGAAGAGGTTCGGGGGGCTTTCTTT
V: TRBV5-1; J: TRBJ2-7; D: TRBD1; size: few; CDR3: CASTGTGPYEQYF; DNA: TGCGCCAGCACCGGGACAGGGCCCTACGAGCAGTACTTC
V: TRBV9; J: TRBJ2-7; D: .; size: few; CDR3: CASSSNGQPGEQYF; DNA: TGTGCCAGCTCTTCGAACGGGCAGCCGGGAGAGCAGTACTTC
V: TRBV27; J: TRBJ2-3; D: .; size: .; CDR3: CASSLISIAGTQYF; DNA: TGTGCCAGCAGTTTGATATCAATCGCAGGTACGCAGTATTTT
V: TRBV28; J: TRBJ2-4; D: .; size: .; CDR3: CASSPNGAGNIQYF; DNA: TGTGCCAGCAGCCCCAATGGGGCAGGGAACATTCAGTACTTC
V: TRBV12-3/TRBV12-4; J: TRBJ2-3; D: .; size: .; CDR3: CASSLNPSAQYF; DNA: TGTGCCAGCAGCCTGAACCCAAGTGCGCAGTATTTT
V: TRBV4-2; J: TRBJ2-3; D: .; size: many; CDR3: CASSQGEDTQYF; DNA: TGTGCCAGCAGCCAAGGAGAAGATACGCAGTATTTT
V: TRBV20-1; J: TRBJ2-3; D: .; size: .; CDR3: CSAPGPGTDTQYF; DNA: TGCAGTGCTCCTGGACCAGGCACAGATACGCAGTATTTT
V: TRBV6-6; J: TRBJ1-1; D: .; size: .; CDR3: CASQVLTGTEAFF; DNA: TGTGCCAGCCAGGTCCTCACCGGCACTGAAGCTTTCTTT
V: TRBV6-1; J: TRBJ2-1; D: TRBD1; size: .; CDR3: CASSDGQGSYNEQFF; DNA: TGTGCCAGCAGTGACGGACAGGGGTCTTACAATGAGCAGTTCTTC
V: TRBV10-3; J: TRBJ1-2; D: .; size: .; CDR3: CAISLGGGRGGYGYTF; DNA: TGTGCCATCAGTCTCGGTGGGGGCAGGGGCGGCTATGGCTACACCTTC
V: TRBV12-3/TRBV12-4; J: TRBJ2-5; D: .; size: .; CDR3: CASSEEGLAAPQETQYF; DNA: TGTGCCAGCTCCGAAGAGGGGTTAGCGGCCCCCCAAGAGACCCAGTACTTC
V: TRBV28; J: TRBJ2-1; D: .; size: .; CDR3: CASSPTTGANYNEQFF; DNA: TGTGCCAGCAGTCCTACGACAGGCGCCAACTACAATGAGCAGTTCTTC
V: TRBV29-1; J: TRBJ2-5; D: TRBD1; size: few; CDR3: CSVARDRGIETQYF; DNA: TGCAGCGTCGCCCGAGACAGGGGCATCGAGACCCAGTACTTC
V: TRBV20-1; J: TRBJ1-2; D: TRBD1; size: .; CDR3: CSARDKLDRAYGYTF; DNA: TGCAGTGCTAGAGATAAACTGGACAGGGCCTATGGCTACACCTTC
V: TRBV5-1; J: TRBJ2-1; D: .; size: many; CDR3: CASSKLGLDYNEQFF; DNA: TGCGCCAGCAGCAAGCTCGGACTCGACTACAATGAGCAGTTCTTC
V: TRBV21-1; J: TRBJ2-3; D: .; size: .; CDR3: CASSTNTITDTQYF; DNA: TGTGCCAGCAGCACCAACACCATCACAGATACGCAGTATTTT
V: TRBV7-2; J: TRBJ2-4; D: TRBD2; size: .; CDR3: CASSSLAGGRAKNIQYF; DNA: TGTGCCAGCAGCTCACTAGCGGGGGGCCGGGCCAAAAACATTCAGTACTTC
V: TRBV15; J: TRBJ2-7; D: .; size: few; CDR3: CATSRDYGTPYEQYF; DNA: TGTGCCACCAGCAGAGATTATGGGACACCCTACGAGCAGTACTTC
V: TRBV7-2; J: TRBJ2-5; D: .; size: .; CDR3: CASSPPFGQQETQYF; DNA: TGTGCCAGCAGCCCGCCCTTCGGACAGCAAGAGACCCAGTACTTC
V: TRBV20-1; J: TRBJ2-5; D: .; size: .; CDR3: CSARDNQGGTQYF; DNA: TGCAGTGCTAGAGATAATCAGGGGGGGACCCAGTACTTC
V: TRBV4-2; J: TRBJ2-1; D: TRBD1; size: .; CDR3: CASSQTGGWDNEQFF; DNA: TGTGCCAGCAGCCAGACAGGGGGCTGGGACAATGAGCAGTTCTTC
V: TRBV5-1; J: TRBJ2-5; D: .; size: once; CDR3: CASSTSARVGETQYF; DNA: TGCGCCAGCAGCACCTCTGCCAGGGTGGGAGAGACCCAGTACTTC
V: TRBV20-1; J: TRBJ2-7; D: .; size: .; CDR3: CRGTGTQVDYEQYF; DNA: TGCAGAGGAACCGGGACCCAAGTGGACTACGAGCAGTACTTC
V: TRBV4-1; J: TRBJ2-3; D: .; size: .; CDR3: CASSQEQARADTQYF; DNA: TGCGCCAGCAGCCAAGAACAAGCTAGGGCAGATACGCAGTATTTT
V: TRBV7-2; J: TRBJ2-7; D: .; size: .; CDR3: CASSLGIYNEQYF; DNA: TGTGCCAGCAGCTTAGGAATTTACAATGAGCAGTACTTC
V: TRBV20-1; J: TRBJ2-1; D: .; size: .; CDR3: CSARAPTGFYNEQFF; DNA: TGCAGTGCTAGGGCCCCGACGGGTTTCTACAATGAGCAGTTCTTC
V: TRBV29-1; J: TRBJ2-5; D: .; size: .; CDR3: CSVARVEKETQYF; DNA: TGCAGCGTTGCCCGGGTCGAGAAAGAGACCCAGTACTTC
V: TRBV7-2; J: TRBJ2-2; D: TRBD1; size: .; CDR3: CASSLGRGRLDTGELFF; DNA: TGTGCCAGCAGCTTGGGCAGGGGGCGGTTGGACACCGGGGAGCTGTTTTTT
V: TRBV10-3; J: TRBJ1-6; D: .; size: .; CDR3: CAISEGLDRWTPLHF; DNA: TGTGCCATCAGTGAGGGACTGGACCGGTGGACACCCCTCCACTTT
V: TRBV7-2; J: TRBJ2-6; D: .; size: .; CDR3: CASSLHRAGANVLTF; DNA: TGTGCCAGCAGCCTCCACAGGGCTGGGGCCAACGTCCTGACTTTC
V: TRBV28; J: TRBJ2-1; D: .; size: .; CDR3: CASTREGITYNEQFF; DNA: TGTGCCAGCACCAGGGAAGGGATAACCTACAATGAGCAGTTCTTC
V: TRBV7-9; J: TRBJ2-7; D: .; size: few; CDR3: CASSSEYEQYF; DNA: TGTGCCAGCAGCTCGGAATACGAGCAGTACTTC
V: TRBV20-1; J: TRBJ2-5; D: .; size: .; CDR3: CSALWAQGLETQYF; DNA: TGCAGTGCTTTATGGGCGCAGGGCCTAGAGACCCAGTACTTC
V: TRBV7-9; J: TRBJ2-2; D: .; size: once; CDR3: CASSFPTGSNTGELFF; DNA: TGTGCCAGCAGCTTCCCGACAGGATCTAACACCGGGGAGCTGTTTTTT
V: TRBV10-3; J: TRBJ2-1; D: TRBD2; size: .; CDR3: CAISDPPGSGVEQFF; DNA: TGTGCCATCAGTGATCCCCCGGGAAGCGGGGTCGAGCAGTTCTTC
V: TRBV28; J: TRBJ2-6; D: TRBD1; size: .; CDR3: CASTGGADGANVLTF; DNA: TGTGCCAGCACAGGGGGCGCAGATGGGGCCAACGTCCTGACTTTC